This T cell receptor beta chain was observed in a study of cytomegalovirus exposure and HLA in healthy donors. Of note for this clone: Its antigen remains unidentified.

While the first cohort had fewer than 850 subjects, the donors belonged to the separate validation cohort of over a hundred subjects. The CDR3 totals 16 residues. Germline V gene lookup returns CDR1 SGHDN and CDR2 FVKESK. The V gene end was trimmed by 3 bases and the J gene end by 1 base; junction bases not matched to a gene: 7. Study observations and caveats: Among TCR beta chains, those listed as cytomegalovirus-associated numbered approximately 150.

Sequenced by immunoSEQ multiplex PCR; TCRdb stores in-frame clones only, minus some. The repertoire consists of about 360,000 clones, with roughly 88% occurring once and the leading ten covering under 0.9%. This chain connects TRBV14 to TRBJ2-7; 9 bases align to TRBD1. The source of this sequence is a woman aged 18-29 years in good health and CMV-seronegative. Sequencing was performed on PBMCs. In nucleotides, the CDR3 is TGTGCCAGCAGCCAGTGGCCGGGACAGGGTTCCTACGAGCAGTACTTC. Translating it yields CASSQWPGQGSYEQYF.